The 20 T cell receptor beta chains listed next were all sequenced from one sample in a study of blood T cells in healthy people across ages. Sample-barcoded 5' priming and a J-beta primer mix drove a second PCR of about 6 to 12 cycles. Each CDR3 protein gets one entry after TCRdb re-called the 5' RACE reads with MiXCR. The sample yields 780,000 or so distinct CDR3 sequences, just over 55% seen once. Sequenced material: blood. The receptors originated from a man aged 40-49 years in good health.

In this sample, this clonotype turned up a few times. The chain employs TRBV28 and TRBJ2-7; unclear D gene. The CDR3 contains 11 residues. The V end was cut by 7 bases, the J end by 4 bases, with 8 bases between. The germline CDR1 and CDR2 sequences are MDHEN and SYDVKM. The CDR3 region has the DNA TGTGCCAGCATTTCGAATTACGAGCAGTACTTC. Amino acids: CASISNYEQYF.

CDR3 in DNA: TGCGCCAGCAGCTTGAACGTTCTGGATGGCTACACCTTC. Translation: CASSLNVLDGYTF. V and J are TRBV5-1 and TRBJ1-2; D remains ambiguous. V lost 1 base to trimming and J lost 6 bases, with 10 bases between them. The CDR3 length is 13 residues. Germline CDR1 reads SGHRS; CDR2 reads YFSETQ.

This clonotype was counted a single time. The rearrangement joins TRBV27 to TRBJ1-2; D unresolved. CDR1 is MNHEY, CDR2 SMNVEV, per germline (reference sequence). This CDR3 has 13 residues. Trimming stripped 6 bases from V and 1 base from J, with 9 bases between. The CDR3 is CASRQMLNYGYTF. DNA of the CDR3: TGTGCCAGCAGACAAATGCTTAACTATGGCTACACCTTC.

The chain carries TRBV7-3 and TRBJ1-2; TRBD1 is a possible D gene (5 bases). Germline-derived CDR1 and CDR2 are SGHTA and FQGTGA. The CDR3 contains 13 residues. Trimming left V 3 bases short and J 4 bases short, with 9 bases between. The CDR3 bases are TGTGCCAGCAGCTTTAATGGGGGCTATGGCTACACCTTC. This sequence encodes CASSFNGGYGYTF.

V gene TRBV3-1 combines with J gene TRBJ1-4; TRBD1 matches at 10 bases. Germline lookup yields CDR1 LGHDT and CDR2 YNNKEL (reference sequence). Trimming cost V 4 bases and J 7 bases; bases outside gene matches: 9. The CDR3 extends over 16 amino acids. The CDR3 region has the DNA TGTGCCAGCAGCCCCAGAGTGGGGACAGGGGTTGAAAAACTGTTTTTT. Translation gives CASSPRVGTGVEKLFF.

J is TRBJ2-7 and V is TRBV7-2; D call uncertain. Trimming shortened V by 3 bases and J by 1 base, and 10 bases separated the two germline ends. Germline V gives CDR1 SGHTA, CDR2 FQGNSA. The CDR3 spans 14 residues. This CDR3 is CASSFDRTSYEQYF. The CDR3 nucleotides are TGTGCCAGCAGCTTTGATAGGACGTCCTACGAGCAGTACTTC.

This clonotype has a handful of counts. This chain uses TRBV20-1 with TRBJ1-2, with 9 bases that match TRBD1. This CDR3 contains 17 residues. The germline CDR1 and CDR2 sequences are DFQATT and SNEGSKA (reference sequence). The V and J ends lost 2 bases and 4 bases, in that order; junction bases with no gene match: 14. The CDR3 sequence is CSARPGTGIGGRYGYTF. The CDR3 DNA is TGCAGTGCTAGACCCGGGACAGGGATTGGAGGTCGCTATGGCTACACCTTC.

The chain has TRBV2 and TRBJ2-4, with 8 bases that match TRBD2. Judging by the DNA end, TRBJ2-7 fits better; the J call may be wrong. Per the germline V gene, CDR1 is SNHLY and CDR2 is FYNNEI. The CDR3 runs to 15 residues. CDR3 coding DNA: TGTGCCAGCAGTGAGAGGAGCGGGAGATCTTACGAGCAGTACTTC. It specifies CASSERSGRSYEQYF.

Remarks on this clonotype: One end of the junction varies from germline; a read error may be responsible. The chain combines TRBV6-2 or TRBV6-3 with TRBJ2-5, with a tentative D call TRBD1 (6 bases). The end of the DNA is better explained by TRBJ2-7, so the J call may be wrong. The CDR3 length is 14 residues. The V gene's germline CDR1 is MNHEY and CDR2 SVGEGT. CDR3 coding DNA: TGTGCCAGCAGTGACTCCGTACAGGGACGCGAGCAGTACTTC. It specifies CASSDSVQGREQYF.

The rearrangement joins TRBV20-1 to TRBJ2-1; 7 bases are a match to TRBD2. The CDR3 spans 14 residues. In germline, CDR1 is DFQATT, CDR2 SNEGSKA (reference sequence). The V gene end was trimmed by 0 bases and the J gene end by 7 bases; junction bases not matched to a gene: 6. The CDR3 region has the DNA TGCAGTGCTAGAGAGACCGGGGGGTTAAATGAGCAGTTCTTC. Translating gives CSARETGGLNEQFF.

This chain's CDR3 is CASSPRRGRMGVYEQFF. CDR3 in DNA: TGTGCCAGCAGCCCCCGGAGGGGGAGAATGGGAGTATATGAGCAGTTCTTC. The J gene is TRBJ2-1, the V gene TRBV7-8; perhaps D is TRBD1 or TRBD2 (6 bases each). The CDR3 has 17 residues. V was trimmed by 5 bases and J by 8 bases, leaving 25 bases between them. Germline V CDR1 and CDR2: SGHVS, FQNEAQ.

This chain connects TRBV5-1 to TRBJ2-3, with D perhaps TRBD1 (6 bases). Germline lookup yields CDR1 SGHRS and CDR2 YFSETQ. This CDR3 region has 20 residues. V was shortened by 0 bases and J by 2 bases, with 25 bases between the two germline ends. CDR3 nucleotide sequence: TGCGCCAGCAGCTTGGGCCTCGGTGGGGTGAGTGGACAGCTCACAGATACGCAGTATTTT. Amino acid sequence: CASSLGLGGVSGQLTDTQYF.

This clonotype was picked up a small number of times. Its ends do not fully match the called genes, so a read error is possible. The rearrangement joins TRBV7-7 to TRBJ1-5; 7 nucleotides match TRBD1. The CDR3 runs 15 residues. Per germline, CDR1 SSHAT and CDR2 FNYEAQ (reference sequence). Written as DNA, the CDR3 is TGTGCTAGCAGCTTTGGGACAGTTCACGCTCAGCCCCAGCATTTT. This encodes CASSFGTVHAQPQHF. The full variable domain, rest sourced from reference TRBV7-7 and TRBJ1-5, is GAGVSQSPRYKVTKRGQDVTLRCDPISSHATLYWYQQALGQGPEFLTYFNYEAQPDKSGLPSDRFSAERPEGSISTLTIQRTEQRDSAMYRCASSFGTVHAQPQHFGDGTRLSIL.

The CDR3 nucleotides are TGTGCCAGCAGCTTTAAGAACGAGCAGTACTTC. This codes for CASSFKNEQYF. This chain uses TRBV7-2 with TRBJ2-7; D ambiguous. V lost 3 bases to trimming and J lost 5 bases, with 5 bases between them. The CDR3 is made up of 11 amino acids. Germline V CDR1 and CDR2: SGHTA, FQGNSA.

The gene calls are TRBV18 and TRBJ1-2; D gene unclear. The germline CDR1 and CDR2 sequences are KGHSH and LQKENI. CDR3 length: 13 residues. V lost 3 bases, J lost 4 bases, and 9 bases lay in between. The CDR3 sequence: CASSPQDGYGYTF. The CDR3 DNA reads as TGTGCCAGCTCACCGCAGGACGGCTATGGCTACACCTTC.

This sequence joins TRBV19 and TRBJ2-3, with 14 bases aligning to TRBD2. The junction had 7 bases not matched to a gene; V was cut back by 3 bases and J by 2 bases. The CDR3 runs to 18 residues. Looked up from germline, CDR1 is LNHDA and CDR2 is SQIVND (reference sequence). The chain's CDR3 is CASSMLWTSGRPTDTQYF. The CDR3 coding sequence is TGTGCCAGTAGTATGCTATGGACTAGCGGGAGGCCCACAGATACGCAGTATTTT.

The count of this clonotype is one. The chain has TRBV9 and TRBJ1-2, with D unclear. The germline V gene encodes CDR1 SGDLS and CDR2 YYNGEE. V lost 5 bases to trimming and J lost 4 bases, with 9 bases between them. CDR3 length equals 12 residues. CDR3 nucleotides: TGTGCCAGCAGTGACTTGATCTATGGCTACACCTTC. This codes for CASSDLIYGYTF.

The CDR3 bases are TGTGCCTGGAACCGGGACAGGAGCTCCTATAATTCACCCCTCCACTTT. Amino acid sequence: CAWNRDRSSYNSPLHF. This chain joins TRBV30 and TRBJ1-6; 8 positions match TRBD1. The germline V gene encodes CDR1 GTSNPN and CDR2 SVGIG (reference sequence). Trimming cost V 4 bases and J 0 bases; bases outside gene matches: 5. The CDR3 sequence is 16 residues long. Complete variable domain (other parts from reference TRBV30 and TRBJ1-6): SQTIHQWPATLVQPVGSPLSLECTVEGTSNPNLYWYRQAAGRGLQLLFYSVGIGQISSEVPQNLSASRPQDRQFILSSKKLLLSDSGFYLCAWNRDRSSYNSPLHFGNGTRLTVT.

V and J are TRBV29-1 and TRBJ2-3; the D gene could be TRBD1 or TRBD2 (6 bases each). This CDR3 comprises 14 residues. Trimming pared 6 bases from V and 11 bases from J, leaving 24 bases between. The V gene's germline CDR1 is SQVTM and CDR2 ANQGSEA. The CDR3 loop reads CSVPRGPGTFLQYF. DNA of the CDR3: TGCAGCGTCCCCCGGGGGCCGGGGACATTTTTGCAGTATTTT.

The chain carries TRBV20-1 and TRBJ2-5, with D maybe TRBD2 (5 bases). V lost 1 base and J 2 bases, leaving 20 bases between the germline ends. Germline assignment: CDR1 DFQATT and CDR2 SNEGSKA (reference sequence). This CDR3 has 17 amino acids. CDR3 bases: TGCAGTGCTAGAGTCTTGGAGCGGTGGGGTACGCAAGAGACCCAGTACTTC. It yields the protein CSARVLERWGTQETQYF.